The sequence of this T cell receptor (beta chain) was determined in a study of T cell changes during pregnancy in multiple sclerosis. V gave up 7 bases and J gave up 10 bases, with 17 bases separating them. Germline lookup yields CDR1 SQVTM and CDR2 ANQGSEA. This CDR3 is 12 amino acids long. Assay used: immunoSEQ multiplex PCR; TCRdb lists only in-frame clones, some missing. The sample has 85,000 to 110,000 clones, roughly 92% seen once; the top ten hold 0.9% to 0.95%. The receptor comes from a female donor with multiple sclerosis, enrolled in a pregnancy study. This rearrangement joins TRBV29-1 to TRBJ2-1; D ambiguous. The sample was peripheral blood, taken after pregnancy. The CDR3 coding sequence is TGCAGCGCCTTTGACGGGTCTAAAGAGCAGTTCTTC. Encoded protein: CSAFDGSKEQFF.